This TCR beta chain was documented in a study of post-analysis software for immune sequencing data. About the study: Patients had relapsing-remitting, secondary progressive or progressive-relapsing multiple sclerosis; some lacked subtype.

Study-wide results and limits: Samples from one preparation batch, clustered by F measure, grouped strongly together. Patients showed TRBV5-6, TRBV5-1 and TRBV20-1 among roughly 5 TRBV segments more frequent than in controls. In multiple sclerosis, normalized Chao1 diversity was significantly below that of controls.

Unique molecular identifiers were present in the TCR beta cDNA libraries. T cells, roughly 0.95 to 10 million of them, yielded about 500,000 cDNA molecules. TCRdb independently ran MiXCR on the PCR reads; one entry per CDR3 protein. The sample shows 700,000 to 800,000 distinct CDR3 sequences, less than 35% of them seen only once. This clonotype has just a few counts. Its antigen remains unknown. Germline assignment: CDR1 ENHRY and CDR2 SYGVKD. The V and J ends lost 0 bases and 1 base respectively, with 9 bases between them. The length of the CDR3 is 16 residues. This rearrangement joins TRBV10-3 to TRBJ1-4; the D gene is possibly TRBD1 (6 bases). Material: blood. This TCR came from a girl between 5 and 17 years old with multiple sclerosis. CDR3 DNA sequence: TGTGCCATCAGTGAGTCCACAGGGTTAACTAATGAAAAACTGTTTTTT. Amino acid sequence: CAISESTGLTNEKLFF.